The 14 T cell receptor beta chains in this list originate from one sample, sequenced in a study of metastatic and nonmetastatic thyroid tumors. Ahead of thyroid surgery, no patient had received treatment of any kind. TCRdb re-called clones from the PCR reads using MiXCR. The sample lists 15,000 to 20,000 clones, 25% to 35% seen once, with about a sixth in the top ten. Sequencing input: tumor tissue. These receptors originate from a female donor with papillary thyroid cancer or a benign thyroid nodule (not recorded which). Some clones in this sample may be carry-over from other donors' samples.

This clone occurred many times. CDR3 sequence: CASSPTGTGMNEQFF. CDR3 in DNA: TGTGCCAGCTCACCCACCGGGACAGGGATGAATGAGCAGTTCTTC. The chain recombines TRBV18 with TRBJ2-1, with 9 nucleotides matching TRBD1. V lost 3 bases to trimming and J lost 7 bases; unmatched junction nucleotides: 7. Germline V gene data show CDR1 as KGHSH and CDR2 as LQKENI. The CDR3 sequence is 15 residues long. The full variable domain, in which reference TRBV18 and TRBJ2-1 provide the parts outside the CDR3, is NAGVMQNPRHLVRRRGQEARLRCSPMKGHSHVYWYRQLPEEGLKFMVYLQKENIIDESGMPKERFSAEFPKEGPSILRIQQVVRGDSAAYFCASSPTGTGMNEQFFGPGTRLTVL.

This clone was picked up many times. The CDR3 nucleotides read TGTGCCAGCAGCTTCGGGACATCGAACACTGAAGCTTTCTTT. Translation: CASSFGTSNTEAFF. This chain links TRBV7-9 with TRBJ1-1; TRBD1 might be the D (6 bases). CDR1 is SEHNR, CDR2 FQNEAQ, per germline (reference sequence). V dropped 3 bases and J dropped 1 base, with 9 bases sitting between them. This CDR3 is built from 14 residues. Variable domain in full (rest from reference TRBV7-9 and TRBJ1-1): DTGVSQNPRHKITKRGQNVTFRCDPISEHNRLYWYRQTLGQGPEFLTYFQNEAQLEKSRLLSDRFSAERPKGSFSTLEIQRTEQGDSAMYLCASSFGTSNTEAFFGQGTRLTVV.

The V call is TRBV6-5, the J call TRBJ1-5; D may be TRBD1 (5 bases). The germline V gene has CDR1 MNHEY and CDR2 SVGAGI. The ends were cut back, 0 bases at V and 2 bases at J, with 8 bases in the middle. The CDR3 runs to 15 residues. The DNA for the CDR3 is TGTGCCAGCAGTTACTCGATACAGGGCAATCAGCCCCAGCATTTT. Encoded protein: CASSYSIQGNQPQHF.

V gene TRBV6-1 combines with J gene TRBJ1-1, with 7 bases that match TRBD1. CDR3 length equals 13 residues. V dropped 6 bases and J dropped 6; count of bases not matched to a gene: 7. The germline gives CDR1 MNHNS, CDR2 SASEGT. The CDR3 protein is CASRTTGRAEAFF. The CDR3 nucleotides read TGTGCCAGCAGAACGACAGGGAGGGCTGAAGCTTTCTTT.

The chain recombines TRBV7-2 with TRBJ2-7; no firm D call. This CDR3 has 14 residues. The germline V and J ends were trimmed by 3 bases and 2 bases, with 11 bases remaining between them. Germline V gene lookup returns CDR1 SGHTA and CDR2 FQGNSA. CDR3 nucleotide sequence: TGTGCCAGCAGCTTCGAGGTGTCAGCCTACGAGCAGTACTTC. Translation gives CASSFEVSAYEQYF. The full variable domain, rest sourced from reference TRBV7-2 and TRBJ2-7, is GAGVSQSPSNKVTEKGKDVELRCDPISGHTALYWYRQSLGQGLEFLIYFQGNSAPDKSGLPSDRFSAERTGGSVSTLTIQRTQQEDSAVYLCASSFEVSAYEQYFGPGTRLTVT.

This clone has a single count. The chain combines TRBV20-1 with TRBJ2-3, with 10 positions matching TRBD1. This CDR3 is built from 14 residues. CDR1 DFQATT and CDR2 SNEGSKA come from the germline V gene (reference sequence). The J segment lost 3 bases and the V segment lost 5 bases, leaving 5 bases of the junction unmatched. The chain's CDR3 is CSAFDRGLTDTQYF. CDR3 DNA: TGCAGTGCTTTCGACAGGGGGCTAACAGATACGCAGTATTTT.

J is TRBJ1-2 and V is TRBV6-5, with D possibly TRBD1 on 5 matching bases. Trimming took 2 bases from V and 1 from J, leaving 5 bases between them. From germline, CDR1 is MNHEY and CDR2 SVGAGI. This CDR3 contains 13 residues. The CDR3 region has the DNA TGTGCCAGCAGTTACGACAGTAACTATGGCTACACCTTC. Translating gives CASSYDSNYGYTF.

The V call is TRBV6-1, the J call TRBJ1-1, with D hard to call. Germline loops: CDR1 MNHNS, CDR2 SASEGT. The CDR3 is 15 residues long. V was pared by 5 bases and J by 2 bases, with 15 bases between. CDR3 sequence: CASSFMDGLNTEAFF. CDR3 DNA sequence: TGTGCCAGCAGTTTCATGGACGGACTAAACACTGAAGCTTTCTTT.

This clone counts as medium-sized (0.01 to 0.1%). The chain has TRBV28 and TRBJ1-1; 9 positions agree with TRBD1. V shed 6 bases, J shed 5 bases, and the junction held 10 bases outside the gene matches. This CDR3 contains 15 residues. Germline lookup yields CDR1 MDHEN and CDR2 SYDVKM. The CDR3, as DNA: TGTGCCAGCAGCTACAGGGGGCGGCAAGGAACTGAAGCTTTCTTT. Translating it yields CASSYRGRQGTEAFF.

V gene TRBV30 combines with J gene TRBJ2-2, with 8 bases that match TRBD2. Germline assignment: CDR1 GTSNPN and CDR2 SVGIG (reference sequence). The CDR3 totals 13 residues. Trimming took 8 bases from V and 5 from J; bases not matched to a gene: 7. The CDR3 nucleotides are TGTGCCCGAAATCAGCGGGGGACCGGGGAGCTGTTTTTT. This codes for CARNQRGTGELFF. The full variable domain, completed using reference TRBV30 and TRBJ2-2, is SQTIHQWPATLVQPVGSPLSLECTVEGTSNPNLYWYRQAAGRGLQLLFYSVGIGQISSEVPQNLSASRPQDRQFILSSKKLLLSDSGFYLCARNQRGTGELFFGEGSRLTVL.

This clone was detected only a few times. The chain recombines TRBV28 with TRBJ1-2; 8 bases are a match to TRBD1. V was pared by 6 bases and J by 3 bases, with 6 bases of the junction left unmatched. The CDR3 has 14 amino acids. The germline V gene has CDR1 MDHEN and CDR2 SYDVKM. For the CDR3, the DNA is TGTGCCAGCAGATATACAGGGGGAGACTATGGCTACACCTTC. Its translation: CASRYTGGDYGYTF.

This chain joins TRBV28 and TRBJ1-6; D is unclear. The germline V and J ends were trimmed by 3 bases and 9 bases, with 15 bases remaining between them. CDR1 is MDHEN, CDR2 SYDVKM, per germline. CDR3 length equals 15 residues. The CDR3 region is CASSFSGGFGSPLHF. The CDR3 DNA sequence: TGTGCCAGCAGTTTCTCAGGCGGTTTTGGTTCACCCCTCCACTTT.

This sequence joins TRBV5-1 and TRBJ2-3, with D possibly matching TRBD1 (7 bases). The germline V and J ends were trimmed by 5 bases and 2 bases, with 15 bases remaining between them. Germline V gives CDR1 SGHRS, CDR2 YFSETQ. CDR3 size: 15 residues. The DNA for the CDR3 is TGCGCCAGCAGGCGGGGACAGCCCGACACAGATACGCAGTATTTT. Amino acids: CASRRGQPDTDTQYF.

The V call is TRBV9, the J call TRBJ2-1; D remains ambiguous. CDR3 length equals 15 residues. Germline CDR1 is SGDLS and CDR2 is YYNGEE. Trimming shortened V by 0 bases and J by 5 bases, and 12 bases separated the two germline ends. The CDR3 DNA sequence: TGTGCCAGCAGCGTAGGATTAGGGCTAAACAATGAGCAGTTCTTC. The encoded protein is CASSVGLGLNNEQFF.